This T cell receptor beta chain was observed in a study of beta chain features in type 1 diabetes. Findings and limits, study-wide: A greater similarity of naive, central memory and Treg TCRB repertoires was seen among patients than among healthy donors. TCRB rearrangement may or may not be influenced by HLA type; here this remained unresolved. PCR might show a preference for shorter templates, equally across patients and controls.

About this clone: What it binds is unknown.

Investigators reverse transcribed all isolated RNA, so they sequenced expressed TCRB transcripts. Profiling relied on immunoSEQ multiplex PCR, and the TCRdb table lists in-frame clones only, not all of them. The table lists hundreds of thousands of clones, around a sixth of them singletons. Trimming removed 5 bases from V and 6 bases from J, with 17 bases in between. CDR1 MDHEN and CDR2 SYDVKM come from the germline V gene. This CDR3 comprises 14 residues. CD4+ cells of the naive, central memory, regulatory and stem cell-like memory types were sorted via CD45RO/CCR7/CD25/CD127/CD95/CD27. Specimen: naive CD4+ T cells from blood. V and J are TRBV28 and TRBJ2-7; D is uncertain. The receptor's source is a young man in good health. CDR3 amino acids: CASSIRTLWPEQYF. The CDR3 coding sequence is TGTGCCAGCAGTATCAGGACCCTCTGGCCCGAGCAGTACTTC.